Following are 8 T cell receptor beta chains from one sample sequenced in a study of T cells in tuberculosis. The table came from immunoSEQ multiplex PCR; TCRdb's copy has only in-frame clones and leaves some out. The sample consists of 31,000 or so clones, about 82% of them appearing once. Time point indicated: new active TB diagnosis, blood taken before or within 7 days of starting treatment. Sequencing used PBMCs, obtained at tuberculosis diagnosis. All receptors come from an adult with tuberculosis.

This chain connects TRBV10-3 to TRBJ2-2; D perhaps matches TRBD1 (6 bases). Germline loops: CDR1 ENHRY, CDR2 SYGVKD. Trimming removed 7 bases from V and 1 base from J, with 10 bases in between. The length of the CDR3 is 14 residues. Written as DNA, the CDR3 is TGTGCCATCAAGGAGACAGGGAACACCGGGGAGCTGTTTTTT. It is translated as CAIKETGNTGELFF.

The rearrangement links TRBV6-1 to TRBJ1-2; D may be TRBD1 (5 bases). V was clipped by 7 bases and J by 6 bases, with 15 bases between them. The CDR3 runs to 13 residues. The germline gives CDR1 MNHNS, CDR2 SASEGT. The CDR3 here is CASTFLGGDGYTF. DNA of the CDR3: TGTGCCAGCACCTTCCTGGGAGGGGATGGCTACACCTTC.

This rearrangement joins TRBV27 to TRBJ1-5; 7 bases match TRBD1. Unmatched junction bases numbered 6, after V lost 2 bases and J lost 2 bases. The CDR3 is 16 amino acids. Germline values: CDR1 MNHEY, CDR2 SMNVEV (reference sequence). The CDR3: CASSLASGGGNQPQHF. Here the CDR3 DNA reads TGTGCCAGCAGTTTAGCGTCAGGGGGTGGCAATCAGCCCCAGCATTTT.

The chain uses TRBV18 and TRBJ2-7; D might be TRBD1 (6 bases). V was cut by 3 bases and J by 3 bases, with 12 bases left in between. Germline-derived CDR1 and CDR2 are KGHSH and LQKENI. The CDR3 has 14 residues. CDR3 loop: CASSPKTGNYEQYF. As DNA, the CDR3 is TGTGCCAGCTCACCTAAGACAGGTAACTACGAGCAGTACTTC.

The chain carries TRBV7-2 and TRBJ1-1, with TRBD1 matching over 8 bases. Germline lookup yields CDR1 SGHTA and CDR2 FQGNSA. This CDR3 is built from 15 residues. Losses at the gene ends were 5 bases for V and 3 bases for J; bases not matched to a gene: 8. CDR3 region: CASSPARGPDTEAFF. Here the CDR3 DNA reads TGTGCCAGCAGCCCGGCCAGGGGGCCCGACACTGAAGCTTTCTTT.

The V gene is TRBV4-1, the J gene TRBJ1-5, with TRBD1 matching 9 bases. Germline V CDR1 and CDR2: MGHRA, YSYEKL. CDR3 size: 14 residues. V dropped 1 base and J dropped 7; count of bases not matched to a gene: 2. The CDR3 loop is CASSQGTGEQPQHF. The CDR3 coding sequence is TGCGCCAGCAGCCAAGGGACAGGGGAACAGCCCCAGCATTTT.

The chain uses TRBV2 and TRBJ1-5; 8 bases are shared with TRBD1. From germline, CDR1 is SNHLY and CDR2 FYNNEI. This CDR3 has 14 amino acids. V dropped 8 bases and J dropped 2; count of bases not matched to a gene: 5. Written as DNA, the CDR3 is TGTGCCAGCTGCGGGACAGGCGGCAATCAGCCCCAGCATTTT. As protein: CASCGTGGNQPQHF.

In nucleotides, the CDR3 is TGTGCTAGTGGGGACACCGGGACAACAACCTACAATGAGCAGTTCTTC. It translates to CASGDTGTTTYNEQFF. The chain recombines TRBV12-5 with TRBJ2-1, with D possibly TRBD1 on 6 matching bases. The V and J ends lost 6 bases and 2 bases respectively, with 17 bases between them. The CDR3 is made up of 16 amino acids. The germline CDR1 and CDR2 sequences are LGHNT and FRNRAP.